This TCR beta chain is drawn from a study of CD8+ T cells in alopecia areata. Study in general: Severity scoring for treated patients was based on the percentage of affected scalp area. Study-wide results and caveats: While patients received tofacitinib, many expanded lesional clones remained present in scalp and blood.

Treatment described: oral pan-JAK inhibitor, 5-10 mg twice daily. Collected material from alopecia areata patients comprised lesional scalp punch biopsies and peripheral blood. Starting from PBMCs, sorting isolated CD4+ and CD8+ T cells. As the sequencing template, cDNA was produced by extracting RNA and reverse transcribing it. Produced via immunoSEQ multiplex PCR; TCRdb's table is partial and in-frame only. The sample has 200,000 to 250,000 clones, under 70% seen once. A word on this clone: Its matching antigen is unknown.

This CDR3 has 15 residues. The germline gives CDR1 SGHNT, CDR2 YYREEE (reference sequence). The junction had 5 bases not matched to a gene; V was cut back by 4 bases and J by 2 bases. The chain uses TRBV5-4 and TRBJ2-3, with TRBD2 matching 9 bases. The receptor was derived from a human donor with alopecia areata. The sample in question was CD4+ T cells sorted from blood, obtained around week 46, from a patient treated with tofacitinib. The CDR3 region is CASSGGGANTDTQYF. CDR3 nucleotide sequence: TGTGCCAGCAGCGGCGGGGGGGCCAACACAGATACGCAGTATTTT.